What follows are 21 T cell receptor beta chains derived from one specimen sequenced in a study of control samples from healthy donors and cancer patients. Produced via immunoSEQ multiplex PCR; TCRdb's table is partial and in-frame only. The repertoire consists of around 97,000 clones, with around nine tenths occurring once and the leading ten covering 15% to 20%. Sequenced input: PBMCs. The receptors shown here come from a man in his 60s with lung cancer.

The V gene is TRBV5-1, the J gene TRBJ2-1, with 11 bases aligning to TRBD2. CDR3 size: 19 residues. With 0 bases clipped from V and 0 bases from J, the junction kept 8 bases outside the gene matches. Germline values: CDR1 SGHRS, CDR2 YFSETQ. The CDR3 coding sequence is TGCGCCAGCAGCTTGGCGGTAGCGGGGGGGGCTAGCTCCTACAATGAGCAGTTCTTC. Its protein product is CASSLAVAGGASSYNEQFF.

The chain recombines TRBV3-1 (or the pseudogene TRBV3-2) with TRBJ1-1, with D maybe TRBD1 (6 bases). Germline CDR1 and CDR2: LGHDT and YNNKEL (reference sequence). Trimming took 2 bases from V and 4 from J, leaving 8 bases between them. The CDR3 sequence is 13 residues long. CDR3 protein: CASSQRDITEAFF. The CDR3 region has the DNA TGTGCCAGCAGCCAACGGGACATCACTGAAGCTTTCTTT.

The gene calls are TRBV7-2 and TRBJ2-1, with unresolved D. The V end was cut by 2 bases, the J end by 7 bases, with 15 bases between. The CDR3 consists of 15 residues. Per germline, CDR1 SGHTA and CDR2 FQGNSA. CDR3 nucleotide sequence: TGTGCCAGCAGCTTAATCAAAATCAGAGGAAATGAGCAGTTCTTC. Its protein is CASSLIKIRGNEQFF.

The chain uses TRBV10-1 and TRBJ2-7; the match to TRBD1 covers 9 bases. In germline, CDR1 is WNHNN, CDR2 SYGVQD (reference sequence). The length of the CDR3 is 16 residues. J was trimmed by 3 bases and V by 3 bases; bases with no gene match: 9. The CDR3 region is CASSESGTGTIYEQYV. CDR3 DNA sequence: TGCGCCAGCAGTGAATCCGGGACAGGGACGATCTACGAGCAGTACGTC.

The rearrangement links TRBV5-4 to TRBJ2-7, with 8 positions matching TRBD1. Germline CDR1 reads SGHNT; CDR2 reads YYREEE (reference sequence). This CDR3 contains 13 residues. The ends lost 4 bases at V and 2 bases at J; junction bases unmatched: 2. The CDR3 loop reads CASSADRAYEQYF. CDR3 nucleotides: TGTGCCAGCAGCGCGGACAGGGCCTACGAGCAGTACTTC.

CDR3: CASSGSWTGGRQETQYF. Written as DNA, the CDR3 is TGTGCCAGCAGCGGGTCTTGGACAGGGGGTCGTCAAGAGACCCAGTACTTC. V and J are TRBV9 and TRBJ2-5, with 10 positions matching TRBD1. This CDR3 has 17 residues. Trimming at V came to 3 bases and at J to 2 bases, leaving 10 bases not matched to a gene. Germline assignment: CDR1 SGDLS and CDR2 YYNGEE. Supplemented by reference TRBV9 and TRBJ2-5, the full variable domain reads DSGVTQTPKHLITATGQRVTLRCSPRSGDLSVYWYQQSLDQGLQFLIQYYNGEERAKGNILERFSAQQFPDLHSELNLSSLELGDSALYFCASSGSWTGGRQETQYFGPGTRLLVL.

This chain connects TRBV6-5 to TRBJ1-4, with D possibly TRBD1 on 6 matching bases. Germline values: CDR1 MNHEY, CDR2 SVGAGI. Trimming shortened V by 6 bases and J by 3 bases, and 14 bases separated the two germline ends. This CDR3 comprises 15 residues. This chain's CDR3 is CASRSQGAPNEKLFF. DNA of the CDR3: TGTGCCAGCAGGTCACAGGGTGCCCCTAATGAAAAACTGTTTTTT.

This chain joins TRBV6-6 and TRBJ1-5; 12 bases match TRBD1. With 6 bases clipped from V and 7 bases from J, the junction kept 7 bases outside the gene matches. Germline values: CDR1 MNHNY, CDR2 SVGAGI (reference sequence). The CDR3 is made up of 15 amino acids. The CDR3 DNA is TGTGCCAGCAGCCCGGGACAGGGGGCGTACCAGCCCCAGCATTTT. As protein: CASSPGQGAYQPQHF.

This clone was seen just once. CDR3 protein: CASSSGLLVSTDTQYF. The CDR3 coding sequence is TGTGCCAGCAGCTCCGGGCTCCTAGTGAGCACAGATACGCAGTATTTT. The rearrangement links TRBV7-9 to TRBJ2-3; D not resolved. With 4 bases removed from V and 0 bases from J, the gap between germline ends came to 14 bases. Per germline, CDR1 SEHNR and CDR2 FQNEAQ (reference sequence). CDR3 length: 16 amino acids.

The V and J genes are TRBV6-5 and TRBJ2-7; TRBD2 aligns across 11 bases. This CDR3 is built from 12 residues. From germline, CDR1 is MNHEY and CDR2 SVGAGI. J gave up 7 bases and V 6 bases, and 2 bases lay outside the gene matches. In DNA form, the CDR3 reads TGTGCCAGCAGCAGACTAGCGGGGGAGCAGTACGTC. Translating it yields CASSRLAGEQYV.

J is TRBJ2-2 and V is TRBV29-1; TRBD1 matches at 8 bases. Germline loops: CDR1 SQVTM, CDR2 ANQGSEA. V shed 3 bases and J 5 bases; nucleotides not matched to a gene: 5. The CDR3 consists of 14 residues. As DNA, the CDR3 is TGCAGCGTTGATAGAACAGGGGGAACCGGGGAGCTGTTTTTT. Encoded protein: CSVDRTGGTGELFF.

V usage is TRBV9 and J usage is TRBJ2-7, with D perhaps assigned TRBD1 or TRBD2 (5 bases each). Trimming stripped 0 bases from V and 2 bases from J, with 12 bases between. Germline V CDR1 and CDR2: SGDLS, YYNGEE. The length of the CDR3 is 15 residues. In DNA form, the CDR3 reads TGTGCCAGCAGCGTAGGGGGGACGTCTCCCTACGAGCAGTACTTC. Protein: CASSVGGTSPYEQYF.

This sequence joins TRBV5-1 and TRBJ1-4; the D is unclear. Trimming cost V 0 bases and J 0 bases, with 6 bases left between them. The CDR3 loop spans 15 amino acids. The V gene's germline CDR1 is SGHRS and CDR2 YFSETQ. CDR3 amino acids: CASSLVSATNEKLFF. CDR3 coding DNA: TGCGCCAGCAGCTTGGTTTCGGCAACTAATGAAAAACTGTTTTTT. Complete variable domain (other parts from reference TRBV5-1 and TRBJ1-4): KAGVTQTPRYLIKTRGQQVTLSCSPISGHRSVSWYQQTPGQGLQFLFEYFSETQRNKGNFPGRFSGRQFSNSRSEMNVSTLELGDSALYLCASSLVSATNEKLFFGSGTQLSVL.

There are a few counts of this clone. The chain carries TRBV18 and TRBJ2-7; D gene ambiguous. Germline V gives CDR1 KGHSH, CDR2 LQKENI. This CDR3 has 13 residues. With 5 bases removed from V and 4 bases from J, the gap between germline ends came to 12 bases. CDR3 loop: CASSRANGYEQYF. As DNA, the CDR3 is TGTGCCAGCTCAAGAGCAAACGGTTACGAGCAGTACTTC.

The rearrangement uses TRBV7-9 and TRBJ1-1; the D is unclear. The CDR3 length is 15 residues. Germline V CDR1 and CDR2: SEHNR, FQNEAQ (reference sequence). The V gene lost 4 bases and the J gene lost 3 bases, with 15 bases spanning the gap. CDR3 nucleotide sequence: TGTGCCAGCAGCTCGCAGACTAAGTGGGACACTGAAGCTTTCTTT. Protein: CASSSQTKWDTEAFF.

This sequence joins TRBV11-2 and TRBJ1-2, with D unclear. CDR1 is SGHAT and CDR2 is FQNNGV in the germline V gene. The CDR3 covers 14 residues. Deletions cut 1 base from V and 7 bases from J, with 13 bases between. The CDR3 coding sequence is TGTGCCAGCAGCTTAGTTCCACTGTTGAGTGGCTACACCTTC. Its protein is CASSLVPLLSGYTF.

This clone was counted a single time. The chain joins TRBV2 to TRBJ2-1, with D tentatively TRBD1 or TRBD2 (6 bases each). The CDR3 consists of 15 residues. Germline CDR1 and CDR2: SNHLY and FYNNEI. Trimming cost V 7 bases and J 8 bases, with 21 bases left between them. The CDR3 DNA follows: TGTGCCAGCAACCCCCGGGGGCGGGGAAGGGATGAGCAGTTCTTC. This codes for CASNPRGRGRDEQFF.

The sample holds many counts of this clone. The CDR3: CASSGAGGDLNYGYTF. The CDR3 bases are TGCGCCAGCAGCGGGGCAGGGGGAGACCTTAACTATGGCTACACCTTC. The V gene is TRBV4-1, the J gene TRBJ1-2; 7 bases map to TRBD1. The V segment lost 5 bases and the J segment 1 base; nucleotides outside the gene matches: 10. The germline V gene has CDR1 MGHRA and CDR2 YSYEKL. CDR3 length equals 16 residues.

The rearrangement links TRBV27 to TRBJ2-1; possible D gene TRBD2, 7 bases. This CDR3 is built from 14 residues. CDR1 and CDR2 from the germline V gene are MNHEY and SMNVEV (reference sequence). V lost 3 bases to trimming and J lost 7 bases, with 13 bases between them. CDR3 sequence (DNA): TGTGCCAGCAGTTTGTGGGGGGGCCAAAATGAGCAGTTCTTC. Protein product: CASSLWGGQNEQFF.

This clone was counted a single time. The rearrangement joins TRBV5-6 to TRBJ2-2; D gene ambiguous. The CDR3 consists of 14 residues. The V gene's germline CDR1 is SGHDT and CDR2 YYEEEE. Between the trimmed V and J ends, which lost 2 bases and 5 bases, there was a span of 10 bases. CDR3 sequence: CASSFLGETGELFF. DNA for the CDR3: TGTGCCAGCAGCTTCTTGGGCGAAACCGGGGAGCTGTTTTTT. Filled out from reference TRBV5-6 and TRBJ2-2, the complete variable domain reads DAGVTQSPTHLIKTRGQQVTLRCSPKSGHDTVSWYQQALGQGPQFIFQYYEEEERQRGNFPDRFSGHQFPNYSSELNVNALLLGDSALYLCASSFLGETGELFFGEGSRLTVL.

This clone was recorded only once. V gene TRBV10-1 combines with J gene TRBJ2-2, with D unclear. In germline, CDR1 is WNHNN, CDR2 SYGVQD (reference sequence). There are 16 residues in the CDR3. The V end lost 3 bases, the J end lost 0 bases, and 11 bases lay between the germline ends. The CDR3 DNA sequence: TGCGCCAGCAGTGATAGGCCGAACTCGAACACCGGGGAGCTGTTTTTT. Its protein is CASSDRPNSNTGELFF.